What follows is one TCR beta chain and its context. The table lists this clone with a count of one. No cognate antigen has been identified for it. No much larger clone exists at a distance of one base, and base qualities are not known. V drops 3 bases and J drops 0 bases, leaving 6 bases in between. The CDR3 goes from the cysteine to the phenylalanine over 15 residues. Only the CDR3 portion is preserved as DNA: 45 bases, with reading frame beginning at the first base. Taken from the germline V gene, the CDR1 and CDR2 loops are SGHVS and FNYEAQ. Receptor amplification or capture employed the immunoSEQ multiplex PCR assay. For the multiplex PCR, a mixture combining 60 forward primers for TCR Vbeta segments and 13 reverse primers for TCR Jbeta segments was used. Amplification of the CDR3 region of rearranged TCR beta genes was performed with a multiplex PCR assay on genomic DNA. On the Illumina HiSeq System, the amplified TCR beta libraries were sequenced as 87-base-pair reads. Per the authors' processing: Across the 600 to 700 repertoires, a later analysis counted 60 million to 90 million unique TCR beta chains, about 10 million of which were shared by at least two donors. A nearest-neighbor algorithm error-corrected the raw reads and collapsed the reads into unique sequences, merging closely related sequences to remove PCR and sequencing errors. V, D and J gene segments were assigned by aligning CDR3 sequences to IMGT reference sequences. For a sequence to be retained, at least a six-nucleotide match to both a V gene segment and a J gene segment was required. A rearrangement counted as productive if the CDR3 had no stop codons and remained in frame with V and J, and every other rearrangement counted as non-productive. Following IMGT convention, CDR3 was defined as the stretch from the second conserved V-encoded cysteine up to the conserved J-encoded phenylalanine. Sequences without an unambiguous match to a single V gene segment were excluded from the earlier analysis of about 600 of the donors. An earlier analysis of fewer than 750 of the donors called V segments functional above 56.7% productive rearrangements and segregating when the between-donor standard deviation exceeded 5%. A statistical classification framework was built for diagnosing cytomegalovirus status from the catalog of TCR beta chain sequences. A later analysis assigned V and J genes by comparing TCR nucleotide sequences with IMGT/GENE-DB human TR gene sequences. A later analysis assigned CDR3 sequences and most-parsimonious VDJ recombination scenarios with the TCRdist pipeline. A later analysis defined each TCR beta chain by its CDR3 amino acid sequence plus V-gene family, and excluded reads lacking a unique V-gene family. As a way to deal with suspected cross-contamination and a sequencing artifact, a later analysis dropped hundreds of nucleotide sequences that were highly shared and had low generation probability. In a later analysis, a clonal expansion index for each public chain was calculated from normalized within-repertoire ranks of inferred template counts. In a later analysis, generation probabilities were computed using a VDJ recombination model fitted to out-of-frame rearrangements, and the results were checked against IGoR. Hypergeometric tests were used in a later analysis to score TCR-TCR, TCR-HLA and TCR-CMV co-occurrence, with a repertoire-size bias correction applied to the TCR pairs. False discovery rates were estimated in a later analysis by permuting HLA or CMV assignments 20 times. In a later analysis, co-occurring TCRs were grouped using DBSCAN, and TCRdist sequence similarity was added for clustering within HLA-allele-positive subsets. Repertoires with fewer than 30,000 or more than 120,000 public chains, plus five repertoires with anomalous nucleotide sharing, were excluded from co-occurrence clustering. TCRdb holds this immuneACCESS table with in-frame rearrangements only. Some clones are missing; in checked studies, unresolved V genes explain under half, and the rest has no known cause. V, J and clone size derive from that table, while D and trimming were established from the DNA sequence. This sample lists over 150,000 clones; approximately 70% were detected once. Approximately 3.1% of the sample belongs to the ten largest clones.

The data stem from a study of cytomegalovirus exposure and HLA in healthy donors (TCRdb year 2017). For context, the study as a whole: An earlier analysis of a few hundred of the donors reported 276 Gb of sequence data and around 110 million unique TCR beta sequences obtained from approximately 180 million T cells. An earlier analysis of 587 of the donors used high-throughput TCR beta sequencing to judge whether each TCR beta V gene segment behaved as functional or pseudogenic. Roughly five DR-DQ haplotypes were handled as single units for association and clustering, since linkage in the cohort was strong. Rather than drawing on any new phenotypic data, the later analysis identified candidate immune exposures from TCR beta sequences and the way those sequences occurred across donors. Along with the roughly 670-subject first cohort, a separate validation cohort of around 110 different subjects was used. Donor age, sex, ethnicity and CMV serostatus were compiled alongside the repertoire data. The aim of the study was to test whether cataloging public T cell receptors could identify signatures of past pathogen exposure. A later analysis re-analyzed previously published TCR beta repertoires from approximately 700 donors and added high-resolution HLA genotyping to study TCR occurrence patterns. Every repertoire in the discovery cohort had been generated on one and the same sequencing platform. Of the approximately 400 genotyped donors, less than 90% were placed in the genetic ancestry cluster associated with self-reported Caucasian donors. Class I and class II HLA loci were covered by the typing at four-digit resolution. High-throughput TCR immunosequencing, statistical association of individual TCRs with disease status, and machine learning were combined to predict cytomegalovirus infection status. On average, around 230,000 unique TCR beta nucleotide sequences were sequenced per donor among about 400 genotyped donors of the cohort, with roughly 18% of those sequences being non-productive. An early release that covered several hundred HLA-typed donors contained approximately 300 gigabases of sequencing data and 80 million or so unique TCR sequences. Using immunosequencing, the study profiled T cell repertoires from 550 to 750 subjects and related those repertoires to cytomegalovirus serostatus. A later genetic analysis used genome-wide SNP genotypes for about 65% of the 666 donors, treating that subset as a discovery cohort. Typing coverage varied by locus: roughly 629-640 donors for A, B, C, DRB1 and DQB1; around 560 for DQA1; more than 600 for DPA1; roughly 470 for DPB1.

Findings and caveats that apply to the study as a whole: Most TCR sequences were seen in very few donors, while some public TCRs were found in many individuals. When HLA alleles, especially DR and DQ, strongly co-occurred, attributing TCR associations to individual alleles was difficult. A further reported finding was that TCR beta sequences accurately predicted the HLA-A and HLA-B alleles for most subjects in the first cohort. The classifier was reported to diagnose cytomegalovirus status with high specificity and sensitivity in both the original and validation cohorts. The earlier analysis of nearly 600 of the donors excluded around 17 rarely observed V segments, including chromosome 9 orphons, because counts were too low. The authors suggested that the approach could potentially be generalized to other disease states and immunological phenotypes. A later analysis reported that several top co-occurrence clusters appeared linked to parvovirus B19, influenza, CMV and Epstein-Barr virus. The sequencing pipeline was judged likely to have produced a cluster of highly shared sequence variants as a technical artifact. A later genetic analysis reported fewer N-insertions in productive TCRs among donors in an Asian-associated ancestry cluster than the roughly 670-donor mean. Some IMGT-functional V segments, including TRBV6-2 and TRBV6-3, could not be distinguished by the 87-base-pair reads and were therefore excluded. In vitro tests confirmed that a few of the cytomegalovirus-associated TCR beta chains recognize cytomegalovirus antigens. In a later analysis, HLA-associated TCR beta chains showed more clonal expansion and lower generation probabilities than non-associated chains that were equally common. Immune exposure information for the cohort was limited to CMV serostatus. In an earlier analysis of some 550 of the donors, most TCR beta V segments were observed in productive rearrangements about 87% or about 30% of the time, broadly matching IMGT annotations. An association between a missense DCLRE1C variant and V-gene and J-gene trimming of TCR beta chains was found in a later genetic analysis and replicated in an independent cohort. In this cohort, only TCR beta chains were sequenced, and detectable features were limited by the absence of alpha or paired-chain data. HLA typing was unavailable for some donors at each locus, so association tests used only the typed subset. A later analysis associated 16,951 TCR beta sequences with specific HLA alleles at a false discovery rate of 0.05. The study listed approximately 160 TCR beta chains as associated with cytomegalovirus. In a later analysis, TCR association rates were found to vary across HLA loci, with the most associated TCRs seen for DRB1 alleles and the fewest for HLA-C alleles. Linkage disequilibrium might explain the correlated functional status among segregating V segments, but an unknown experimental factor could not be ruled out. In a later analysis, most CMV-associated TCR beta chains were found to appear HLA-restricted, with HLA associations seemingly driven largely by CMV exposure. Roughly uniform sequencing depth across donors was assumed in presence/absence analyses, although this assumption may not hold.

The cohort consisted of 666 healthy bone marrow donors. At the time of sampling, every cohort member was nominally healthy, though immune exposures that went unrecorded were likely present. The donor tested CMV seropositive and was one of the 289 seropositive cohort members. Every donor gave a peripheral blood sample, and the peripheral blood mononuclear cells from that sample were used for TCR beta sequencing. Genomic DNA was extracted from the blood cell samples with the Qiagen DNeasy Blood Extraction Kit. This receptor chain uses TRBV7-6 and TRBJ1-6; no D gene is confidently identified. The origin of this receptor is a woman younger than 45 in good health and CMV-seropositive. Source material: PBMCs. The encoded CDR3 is CASSLESSYNSPLHF. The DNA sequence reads TGTGCCAGCAGCTTGGAGAGCTCCTATAATTCACCCCTCCACTTT.